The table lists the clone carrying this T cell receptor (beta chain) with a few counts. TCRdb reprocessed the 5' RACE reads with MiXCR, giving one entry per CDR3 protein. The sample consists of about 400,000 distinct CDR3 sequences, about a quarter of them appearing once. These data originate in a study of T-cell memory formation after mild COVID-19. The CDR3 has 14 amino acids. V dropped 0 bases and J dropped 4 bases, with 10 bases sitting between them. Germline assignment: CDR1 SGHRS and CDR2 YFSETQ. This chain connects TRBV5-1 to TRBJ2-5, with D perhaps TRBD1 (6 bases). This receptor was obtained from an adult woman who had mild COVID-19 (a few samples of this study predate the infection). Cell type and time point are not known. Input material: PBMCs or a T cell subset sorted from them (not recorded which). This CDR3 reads CASSLGGLPETQYF. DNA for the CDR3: TGCGCCAGCAGCTTGGGGGGGCTCCCAGAGACCCAGTACTTC. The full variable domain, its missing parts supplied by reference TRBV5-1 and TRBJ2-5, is KAGVTQTPRYLIKTRGQQVTLSCSPISGHRSVSWYQQTPGQGLQFLFEYFSETQRNKGNFPGRFSGRQFSNSRSEMNVSTLELGDSALYLCASSLGGLPETQYFGPGTRLLVL.